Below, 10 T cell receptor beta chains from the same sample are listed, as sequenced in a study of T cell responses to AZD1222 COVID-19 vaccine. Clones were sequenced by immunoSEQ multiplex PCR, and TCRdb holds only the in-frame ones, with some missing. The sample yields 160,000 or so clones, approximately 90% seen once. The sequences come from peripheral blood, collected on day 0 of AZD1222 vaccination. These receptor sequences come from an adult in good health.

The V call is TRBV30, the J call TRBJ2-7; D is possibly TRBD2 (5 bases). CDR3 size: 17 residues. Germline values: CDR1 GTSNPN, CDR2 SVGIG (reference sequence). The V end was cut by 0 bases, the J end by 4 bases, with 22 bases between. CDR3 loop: CAWSVGSRAKAAYEQYF. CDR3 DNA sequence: TGTGCCTGGAGTGTAGGTAGCCGGGCCAAAGCGGCGTACGAGCAGTACTTC.

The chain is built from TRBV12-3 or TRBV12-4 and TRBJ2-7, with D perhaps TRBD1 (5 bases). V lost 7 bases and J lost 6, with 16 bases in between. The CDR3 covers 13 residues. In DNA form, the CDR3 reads TGTGCCAGCAAAACTCAGGGTGTACGCGAGCAGTACTTC. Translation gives CASKTQGVREQYF.

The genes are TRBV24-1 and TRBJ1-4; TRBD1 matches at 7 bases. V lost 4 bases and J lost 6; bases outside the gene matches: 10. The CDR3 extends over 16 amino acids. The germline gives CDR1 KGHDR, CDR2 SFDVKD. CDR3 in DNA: TGTGCCACCAGTGAACAGACCACAGGGGAGGATGAAAAACTGTTTTTT. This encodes CATSEQTTGEDEKLFF.

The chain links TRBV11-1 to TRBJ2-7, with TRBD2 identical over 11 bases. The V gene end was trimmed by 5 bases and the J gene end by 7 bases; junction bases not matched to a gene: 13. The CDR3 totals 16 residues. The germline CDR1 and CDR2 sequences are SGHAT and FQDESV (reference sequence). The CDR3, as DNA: TGTGCCAGCAGCCCACGAACTAGCGGGGGAAGTAAGGAGCAGTACTTC. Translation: CASSPRTSGGSKEQYF. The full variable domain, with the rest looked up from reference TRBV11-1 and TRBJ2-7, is EAEVAQSPRYKITEKSQAVAFWCDPISGHATLYWYRQILGQGPELLVQFQDESVVDDSQLPKDRFSAERLKGVDSTLKIQPAELGDSAMYLCASSPRTSGGSKEQYFGPGTRLTVT.

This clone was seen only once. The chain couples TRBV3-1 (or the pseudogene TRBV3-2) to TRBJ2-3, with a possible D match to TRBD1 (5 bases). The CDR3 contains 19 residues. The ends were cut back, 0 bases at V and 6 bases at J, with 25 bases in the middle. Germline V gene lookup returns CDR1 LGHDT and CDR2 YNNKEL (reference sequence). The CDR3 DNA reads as TGTGCCAGCAGCCAAGATCTCGCTTTTTACAGGAGTAAAGTTGATACGCAGTATTTT. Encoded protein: CASSQDLAFYRSKVDTQYF.

Written as DNA, the CDR3 is TGTGCCAGCAGCTCCAGGGGGCGTGGGGAAAAACTGTTTTTT. It codes for CASSSRGRGEKLFF. This chain joins TRBV9 and TRBJ1-4; 8 bases match TRBD1. V lost 4 bases, J lost 8 bases, and 7 bases stayed unmatched. Per the germline V gene, CDR1 is SGDLS and CDR2 is YYNGEE. The CDR3 is 14 amino acids.

CDR3 DNA: TGTGCCGGAAGCCGGACCGGGGGAACTAATGAAAAACTGTTTTTT. Its translation: CAGSRTGGTNEKLFF. The chain is built from TRBV2 and TRBJ1-4, with D maybe TRBD1 (5 bases). The CDR3 has 15 amino acids. Between the trimmed V and J ends, which lost 11 bases and 1 base, there was a span of 17 bases. Germline V gene sequence: CDR1 SNHLY, CDR2 FYNNEI.

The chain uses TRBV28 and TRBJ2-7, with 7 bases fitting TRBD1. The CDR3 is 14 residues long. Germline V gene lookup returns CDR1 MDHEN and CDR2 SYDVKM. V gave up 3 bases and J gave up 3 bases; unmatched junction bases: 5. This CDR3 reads CASSFGTEHYEQYF. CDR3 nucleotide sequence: TGTGCCAGCAGTTTCGGGACAGAACACTACGAGCAGTACTTC.

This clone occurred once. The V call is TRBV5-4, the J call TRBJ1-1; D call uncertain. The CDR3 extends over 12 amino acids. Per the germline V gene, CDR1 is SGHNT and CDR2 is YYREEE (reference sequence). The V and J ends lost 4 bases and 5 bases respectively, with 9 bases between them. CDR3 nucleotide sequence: TGTGCCAGCAGCGGAAGAGGGACTGAAGCTTTCTTT. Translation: CASSGRGTEAFF.

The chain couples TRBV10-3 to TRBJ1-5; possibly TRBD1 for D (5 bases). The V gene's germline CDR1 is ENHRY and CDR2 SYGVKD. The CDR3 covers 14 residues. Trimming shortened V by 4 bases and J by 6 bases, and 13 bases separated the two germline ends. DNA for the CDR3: TGTGCCATCAGTGGGAATGGGGCGGGTCAGCCCCAGCATTTT. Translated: CAISGNGAGQPQHF.